One T cell receptor beta chain is described in this entry. Its antigen is not identified. Its ends do not fully match the called genes, so a read error is possible. Germline V CDR1 and CDR2: SQVTM, ANQGSEA. The CDR3 spans 16 residues. The sample belongs to a study of tumor and adjacent non-tumor tissue in lung cancer. Study findings and constraints: Significantly higher TCR diversity was found in tumor than normal lung. In normal lung, the top 100 clones were significantly more dominant than in tumor.

TCRbeta libraries were built with three rounds of nested PCR, modified from ARM-PCR. One entry per CDR3 protein results from TCRdb running MiXCR on the multiplex PCR reads. The table has about 110,000 distinct CDR3 sequences, 62% seen once; the top ten hold under 20%. RNA was extracted from bulk tissue without any cell sorting. This non-tumor lung sample came from over 3 cm beyond the tumor edge. Chemotherapy-naive patients with new lung cancer underwent thoracic surgery in China, August–November 2014. This TCR was sampled from a man aged 60-69 years with non-small cell lung cancer. The material sequenced was distant non-tumor lung tissue. The V gene is TRBV29-1, the J gene TRBJ2-1; TRBD1 might be the D (6 bases). The DNA for the CDR3 is TGCAACGCTGACGAGGCCACACAGGGTGGCATGGGTGAGCAATTCTTC. It specifies CNADEATQGGMGEQFF.